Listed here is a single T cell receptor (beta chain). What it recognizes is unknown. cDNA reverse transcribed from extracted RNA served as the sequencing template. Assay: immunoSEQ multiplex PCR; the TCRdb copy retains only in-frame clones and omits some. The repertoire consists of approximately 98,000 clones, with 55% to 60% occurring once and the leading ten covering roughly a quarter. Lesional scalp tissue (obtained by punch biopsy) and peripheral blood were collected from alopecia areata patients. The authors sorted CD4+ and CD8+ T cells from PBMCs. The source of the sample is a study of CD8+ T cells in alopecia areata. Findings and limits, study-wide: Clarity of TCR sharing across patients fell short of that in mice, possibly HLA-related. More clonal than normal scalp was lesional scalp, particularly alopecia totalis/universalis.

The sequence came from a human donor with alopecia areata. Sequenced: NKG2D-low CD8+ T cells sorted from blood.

The CDR3 nucleotides read TGTGCCAGCAGCTTAAACGTCCAGGGATACGAGCAGTACTTC. Residues: CASSLNVQGYEQYF. The gene calls are TRBV7-3 and TRBJ2-7, with a possible D match to TRBD1 (5 bases). This CDR3 has 14 amino acids. V was trimmed by 1 base and J by 4 bases, leaving 11 bases between them. Germline V lookup: CDR1 SGHTA, CDR2 FQGTGA.